The text below deals with one T cell receptor beta chain. The source of the sample is a study of blood T cell repertoires in COVID-19. Repertoires were generated with immunoSEQ multiplex PCR, while TCRdb's copy carries only in-frame clones and drops some. The profile shows approximately 260,000 clones, around 78% of them singletons. The TCR originated in a man aged 55 to 70 who had recovered from COVID-19. The source material was peripheral blood.

The CDR3 DNA is TGTGCCAGCAGCTCAGACGACAGGGGGTACTCTTTAATTAACTATGGCTACACCTTC. It encodes CASSSDDRGYSLINYGYTF. This rearrangement joins TRBV7-8 to TRBJ1-2; the match to TRBD1 covers 9 bases. The CDR3 consists of 19 residues. CDR1 SGHVS and CDR2 FQNEAQ come from the germline V gene. J gave up 1 base and V 4 bases, and 16 bases lay outside the gene matches. The whole variable domain, remainder taken from reference TRBV7-8 and TRBJ1-2, is GAGVSQSPRYKVAKRGQDVALRCDPISGHVSLFWYQQALGQGPEFLTYFQNEAQLDKSGLPSDRFFAERPEGSVSTLKIQRTQQEDSAVYLCASSSDDRGYSLINYGYTFGSGTRLTVV.